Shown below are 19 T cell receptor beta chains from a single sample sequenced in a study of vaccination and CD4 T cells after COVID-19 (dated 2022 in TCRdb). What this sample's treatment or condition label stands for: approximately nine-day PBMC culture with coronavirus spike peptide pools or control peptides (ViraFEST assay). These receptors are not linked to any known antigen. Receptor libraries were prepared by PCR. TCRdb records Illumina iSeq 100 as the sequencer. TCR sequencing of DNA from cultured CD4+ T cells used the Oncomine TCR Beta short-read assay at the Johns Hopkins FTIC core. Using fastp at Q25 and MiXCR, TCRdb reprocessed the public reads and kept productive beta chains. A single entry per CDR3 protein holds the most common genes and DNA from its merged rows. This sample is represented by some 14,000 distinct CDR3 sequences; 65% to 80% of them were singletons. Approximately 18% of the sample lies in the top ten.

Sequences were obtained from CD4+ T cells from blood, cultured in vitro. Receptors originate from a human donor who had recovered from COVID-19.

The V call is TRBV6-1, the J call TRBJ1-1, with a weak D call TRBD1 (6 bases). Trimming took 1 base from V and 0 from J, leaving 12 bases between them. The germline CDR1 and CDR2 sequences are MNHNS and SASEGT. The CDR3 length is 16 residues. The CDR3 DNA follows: TGTGCCAGCAGTGAAGTTTCGGACAGACTGAACACTGAAGCTTTCTTT. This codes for CASSEVSDRLNTEAFF.

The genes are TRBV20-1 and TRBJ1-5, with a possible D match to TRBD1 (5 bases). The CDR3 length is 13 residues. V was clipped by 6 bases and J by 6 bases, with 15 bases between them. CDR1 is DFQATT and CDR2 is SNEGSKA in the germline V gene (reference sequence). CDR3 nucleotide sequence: TGCAGTGCCGTAGGCGGGGGAGGTCAGCCCCAGCATTTT. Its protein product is CSAVGGGGQPQHF.

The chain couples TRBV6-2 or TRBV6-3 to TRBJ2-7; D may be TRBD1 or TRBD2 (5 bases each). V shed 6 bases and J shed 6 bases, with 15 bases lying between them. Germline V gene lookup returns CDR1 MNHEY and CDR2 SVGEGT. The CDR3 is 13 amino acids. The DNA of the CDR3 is TGTGCCAGCAGCCCCGGGACGCCTCGCGAGCAGTACTTC. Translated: CASSPGTPREQYF.

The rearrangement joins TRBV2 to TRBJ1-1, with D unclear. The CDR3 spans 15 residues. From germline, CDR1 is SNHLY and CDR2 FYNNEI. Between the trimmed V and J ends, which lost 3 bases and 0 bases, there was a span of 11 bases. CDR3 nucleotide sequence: TGTGCCAGCAGTGACGGAGAGGGTATGAACACTGAAGCTTTCTTT. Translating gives CASSDGEGMNTEAFF.

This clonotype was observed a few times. The CDR3 DNA reads as TGTGCCAGCAGTAATGGACAGACCCAGCATTTT. This gives the protein CASSNGQTQHF. The rearrangement links TRBV6-1 to TRBJ1-5, with D possibly matching TRBD1 (6 bases). Germline V CDR1 and CDR2: MNHNS, SASEGT. The ends were cut back, 5 bases at V and 11 bases at J, with 10 bases in the middle. CDR3 size: 11 residues.

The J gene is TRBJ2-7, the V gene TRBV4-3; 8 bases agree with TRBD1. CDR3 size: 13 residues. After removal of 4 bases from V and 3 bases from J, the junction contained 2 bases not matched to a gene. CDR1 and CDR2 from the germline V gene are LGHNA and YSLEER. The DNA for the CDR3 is TGCGCCAGCAGCCTAGGGACAGGCTACGAGCAGTACTTC. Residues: CASSLGTGYEQYF.

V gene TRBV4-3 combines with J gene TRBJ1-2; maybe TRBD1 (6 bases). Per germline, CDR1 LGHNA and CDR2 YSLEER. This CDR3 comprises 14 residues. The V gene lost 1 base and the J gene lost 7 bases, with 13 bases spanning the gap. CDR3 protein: CASSQASGVGGYTF. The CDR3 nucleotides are TGCGCCAGCAGCCAAGCGTCAGGGGTAGGTGGCTACACCTTC.

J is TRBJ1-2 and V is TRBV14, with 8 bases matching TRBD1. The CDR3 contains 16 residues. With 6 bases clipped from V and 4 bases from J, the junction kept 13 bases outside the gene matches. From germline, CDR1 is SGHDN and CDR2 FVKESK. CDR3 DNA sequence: TGTGCCAGCAGTACTAACCAGGGGGCGCACGGCTATGGCTACACCTTC. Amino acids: CASSTNQGAHGYGYTF. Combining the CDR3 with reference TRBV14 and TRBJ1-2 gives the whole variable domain EAGVTQFPSHSVIEKGQTVTLRCDPISGHDNLYWYRRVMGKEIKFLLHFVKESKQDESGMPNNRFLAERTGGTYSTLKVQPAELEDSGVYFCASSTNQGAHGYGYTFGSGTRLTVV.

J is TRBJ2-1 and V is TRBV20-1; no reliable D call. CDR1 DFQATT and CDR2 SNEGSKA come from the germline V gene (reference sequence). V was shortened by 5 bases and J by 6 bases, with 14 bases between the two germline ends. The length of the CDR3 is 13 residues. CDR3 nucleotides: TGCAGTGCTCAACGCAAATCCCCCAATGAGCAGTTCTTC. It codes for CSAQRKSPNEQFF.

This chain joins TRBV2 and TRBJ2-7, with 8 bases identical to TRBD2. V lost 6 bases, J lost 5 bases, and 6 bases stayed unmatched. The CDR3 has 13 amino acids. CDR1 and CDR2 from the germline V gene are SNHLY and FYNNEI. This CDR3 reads CASSGRGGNEQYF. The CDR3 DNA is TGTGCCAGCAGCGGCCGGGGGGGTAACGAGCAGTACTTC.

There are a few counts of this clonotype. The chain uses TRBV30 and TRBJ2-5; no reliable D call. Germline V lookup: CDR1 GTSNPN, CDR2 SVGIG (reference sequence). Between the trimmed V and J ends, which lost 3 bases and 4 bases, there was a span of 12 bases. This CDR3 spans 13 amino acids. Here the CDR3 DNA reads TGTGCCTGGAGCTATAGCCGTGGAGAGACCCAGTACTTC. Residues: CAWSYSRGETQYF.

The CDR3 sequence is CATSRTDRKNTEAFF. In DNA form, the CDR3 reads TGTGCCACCAGCAGAACCGACAGAAAGAACACTGAAGCTTTCTTT. The chain combines TRBV15 with TRBJ1-1; D perhaps matches TRBD1 (5 bases). This CDR3 has 15 residues. The germline V gene has CDR1 LNHNV and CDR2 YYDKDF (reference sequence). The V end was cut by 2 bases, the J end by 1 base, with 11 bases between.

CDR3 sequence: CASSSVASGNTIYF. The CDR3 coding sequence is TGTGCCAGCAGCTCCGTGGCCTCTGGAAACACCATATATTTT. The chain is built from TRBV7-6 and TRBJ1-3; D is ambiguous. This CDR3 is built from 14 residues. CDR1 SGHVS and CDR2 FNYEAQ come from the germline V gene. Trimming pared 4 bases from V and 0 bases from J, leaving 7 bases between.

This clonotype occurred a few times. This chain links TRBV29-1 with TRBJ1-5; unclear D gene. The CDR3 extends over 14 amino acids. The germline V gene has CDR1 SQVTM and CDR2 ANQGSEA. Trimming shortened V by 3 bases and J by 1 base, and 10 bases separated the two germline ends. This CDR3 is CSVDGWSSNQPQHF. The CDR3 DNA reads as TGCAGCGTTGATGGTTGGTCGAGCAATCAGCCCCAGCATTTT.

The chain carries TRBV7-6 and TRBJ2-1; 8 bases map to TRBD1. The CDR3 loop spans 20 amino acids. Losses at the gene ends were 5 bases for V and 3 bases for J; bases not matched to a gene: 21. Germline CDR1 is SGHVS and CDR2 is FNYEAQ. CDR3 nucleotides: TGTGCCAGCAGCCCCCCAGAAGGGACAGGTGGGTGGCTCCTCTACAATGAGCAGTTCTTC. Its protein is CASSPPEGTGGWLLYNEQFF.

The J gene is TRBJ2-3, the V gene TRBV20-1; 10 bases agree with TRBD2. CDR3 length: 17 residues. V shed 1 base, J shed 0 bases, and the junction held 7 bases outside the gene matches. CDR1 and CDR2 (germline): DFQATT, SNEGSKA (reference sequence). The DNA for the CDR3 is TGCAGTGCTAGAGTTTTGGGGACTAGCGTTAGCACAGATACGCAGTATTTT. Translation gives CSARVLGTSVSTDTQYF.

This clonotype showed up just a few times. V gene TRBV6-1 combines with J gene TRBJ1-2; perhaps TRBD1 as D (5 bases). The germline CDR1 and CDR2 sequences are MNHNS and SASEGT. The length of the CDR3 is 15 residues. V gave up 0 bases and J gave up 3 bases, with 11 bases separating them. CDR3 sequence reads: CASSEALGPDYGYTF. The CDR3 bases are TGTGCCAGCAGTGAAGCCTTGGGACCCGACTATGGCTACACCTTC.

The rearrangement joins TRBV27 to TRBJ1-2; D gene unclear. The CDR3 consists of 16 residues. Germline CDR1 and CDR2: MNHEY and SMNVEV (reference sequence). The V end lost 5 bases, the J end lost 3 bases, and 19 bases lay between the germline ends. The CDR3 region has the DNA TGTGCCAGCAGTAGGAAAGGGCAGGCGTTCTACTATGGCTACACCTTC. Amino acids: CASSRKGQAFYYGYTF.

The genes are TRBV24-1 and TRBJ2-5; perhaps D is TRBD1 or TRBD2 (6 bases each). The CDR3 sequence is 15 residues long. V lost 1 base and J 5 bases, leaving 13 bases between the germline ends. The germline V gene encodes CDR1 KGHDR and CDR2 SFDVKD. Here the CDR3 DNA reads TGTGCCACCAGTGATTTAGGGGGGATCGGGGAGACCCAGTACTTC. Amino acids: CATSDLGGIGETQYF.